This T cell receptor (beta chain) was identified in a study of blood T cell repertoires in COVID-19. V lost 4 bases to trimming and J lost 3 bases; unmatched junction nucleotides: 9. The CDR3 extends over 16 amino acids. Germline V gene sequence: CDR1 SGHNT, CDR2 YYREEE (reference sequence). The assay was immunoSEQ multiplex PCR, and TCRdb's table has in-frame clones only and misses some. Here the sample spans around 200,000 clones, roughly nine tenths being singletons. This chain uses TRBV5-4 with TRBJ2-2; 7 positions match TRBD2. The sequence was collected from a woman aged 60 to 75 with COVID-19, enrolled during active disease. The source material was peripheral blood. DNA of the CDR3: TGTGCCAGCAGCAAAGGACTAGAATCGGACACCGGGGAGCTGTTTTTT. Its protein product is CASSKGLESDTGELFF.